This entry is about one TCR beta chain. No antigen is known for it. Germline is not matched at one junction end, which may reflect a read error. The data derive from a study of tumor and adjacent non-tumor tissue in lung cancer (dated by TCRdb to between 2017 and 2018). In the study overall: The cohort included around eleven adenocarcinoma, a couple of squamous cell carcinoma and 1 small cell lung cancer patients. Among the approximately 15 patients, ages ranged from roughly 31 to 80 years, roughly ten were men and 5 were women, and disease was TNM stage I to III. Sequencing produced 125,075,908 productive TCRbeta reads in total, an average of about 4 million reads per sample. Using bulk TCRbeta repertoires from 15 lung cancer patients, the study set lung tumor tissue side by side with matched distant non-tumor lung tissue. For each patient, one tumor sample and one normal lung sample were taken, giving approximately 29 paired specimens that underwent TCRbeta CDR3 sequencing.

The library was prepared using multiplex PCR. Data came from an Illumina HiSeq 2500. TCRbeta libraries were constructed through three rounds of nested PCR with primers (Table S4) according to protocols modified from ARM-PCR. Before sequencing, PCR products in the 200-500 bp range were cut out of the gel and cleaned up using the QIAquick gel extraction kit. Under the source paper's analysis protocol: Reads were cleaned using Trimmomatic, were merged into complete CDR3 sequences using FLASH, and were assigned to V(D)J germline segments using MiTCR. Clonal diversity was computed as the inverse Simpson's index with VDJtools. A read counted as productive if the sequence was in-frame and lacked a premature stop codon. Starting from the raw public reads, TCRdb applied fastp trimming at Q25, assembled clones with MiXCR and retained in-frame beta chains. Each CDR3 protein appears once, grouped with its most common genes and DNA. It is TCRdb's table, rather than the study itself, that gives the V and J calls and clone size. The sample yields approximately 100,000 distinct CDR3 sequences; 65% were counted once. The ten largest clonotypes hold around 19% of the sample.

Including cysteine and phenylalanine, the CDR3 has 18 amino acids. The entry retains the CDR3 DNA only, 54 bases that are in frame from base 1. Bulk unsorted tissue served as the source for RNA extraction, and RNA quality was assessed using a NanoDrop ND-1000 and an Agilent 2100. Normal lung samples were distant non-tumor tissue taken more than 3 cm from the tumor edge. The donors were newly diagnosed lung cancer patients admitted for thoracic surgery in China from August to November 2014 who had not received prior chemotherapy. Anyone who had undergone radiotherapy or chemotherapy before, or who had another cancer at the same time, was left out of the study. Pieces of surgical tissue measuring about 1-2 cm3 were kept in RNAlater solution and stored at -80 degrees C until use. The research as a whole found: TCR diversity (inverse Simpson) was significantly higher in tumor than in normal lung tissue (431.37 vs 166.20, P = 0.0075, Mann-Whitney U test). Because peripheral blood was not sequenced, blood TCRbeta repertoires in the lung cancer patients of the study were not examined. The methods do not name the sequencing platform or mention unique molecular identifiers. TCR diversity was significantly higher in younger patients, and greater tumor TCR diversity was associated with shorter overall survival and shorter disease-free survival. In normal lung, the top 100 clones accounted for a significantly larger cumulative share of the repertoire than in tumor tissue. The cohort had only 15 patients, and the authors noted that larger samples and more detailed clinical data are needed.

Recombination linked TRBV12-3 or TRBV12-4 to TRBJ2-1; the D gene is possibly TRBD1 or TRBD2, each agreeing over 7 bases. The clonotype was recovered from a man between 25 and 39 years old with non-small cell lung cancer. What was sequenced was distant non-tumor lung tissue. The DNA sequence reads TGTGTCAGCAGTTTAGTAGAAGGTGGGGGGGCGCAGGGGGATGAGCAGTTCTTC. This translates into CVSSLVEGGGAQGDEQFF.